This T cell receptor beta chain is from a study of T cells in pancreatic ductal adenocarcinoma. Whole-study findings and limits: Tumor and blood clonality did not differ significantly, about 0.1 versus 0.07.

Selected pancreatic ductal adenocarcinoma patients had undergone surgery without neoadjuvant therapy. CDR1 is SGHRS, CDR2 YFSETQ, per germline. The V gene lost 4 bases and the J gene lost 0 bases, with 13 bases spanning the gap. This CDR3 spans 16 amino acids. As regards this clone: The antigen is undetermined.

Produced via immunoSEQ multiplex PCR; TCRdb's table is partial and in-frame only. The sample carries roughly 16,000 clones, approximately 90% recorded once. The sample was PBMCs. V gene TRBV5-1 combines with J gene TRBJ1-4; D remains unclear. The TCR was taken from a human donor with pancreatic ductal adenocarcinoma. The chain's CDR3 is CASSPFGGTTNEKLFF. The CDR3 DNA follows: TGCGCCAGCAGCCCGTTCGGCGGAACAACTAATGAAAAACTGTTTTTT.